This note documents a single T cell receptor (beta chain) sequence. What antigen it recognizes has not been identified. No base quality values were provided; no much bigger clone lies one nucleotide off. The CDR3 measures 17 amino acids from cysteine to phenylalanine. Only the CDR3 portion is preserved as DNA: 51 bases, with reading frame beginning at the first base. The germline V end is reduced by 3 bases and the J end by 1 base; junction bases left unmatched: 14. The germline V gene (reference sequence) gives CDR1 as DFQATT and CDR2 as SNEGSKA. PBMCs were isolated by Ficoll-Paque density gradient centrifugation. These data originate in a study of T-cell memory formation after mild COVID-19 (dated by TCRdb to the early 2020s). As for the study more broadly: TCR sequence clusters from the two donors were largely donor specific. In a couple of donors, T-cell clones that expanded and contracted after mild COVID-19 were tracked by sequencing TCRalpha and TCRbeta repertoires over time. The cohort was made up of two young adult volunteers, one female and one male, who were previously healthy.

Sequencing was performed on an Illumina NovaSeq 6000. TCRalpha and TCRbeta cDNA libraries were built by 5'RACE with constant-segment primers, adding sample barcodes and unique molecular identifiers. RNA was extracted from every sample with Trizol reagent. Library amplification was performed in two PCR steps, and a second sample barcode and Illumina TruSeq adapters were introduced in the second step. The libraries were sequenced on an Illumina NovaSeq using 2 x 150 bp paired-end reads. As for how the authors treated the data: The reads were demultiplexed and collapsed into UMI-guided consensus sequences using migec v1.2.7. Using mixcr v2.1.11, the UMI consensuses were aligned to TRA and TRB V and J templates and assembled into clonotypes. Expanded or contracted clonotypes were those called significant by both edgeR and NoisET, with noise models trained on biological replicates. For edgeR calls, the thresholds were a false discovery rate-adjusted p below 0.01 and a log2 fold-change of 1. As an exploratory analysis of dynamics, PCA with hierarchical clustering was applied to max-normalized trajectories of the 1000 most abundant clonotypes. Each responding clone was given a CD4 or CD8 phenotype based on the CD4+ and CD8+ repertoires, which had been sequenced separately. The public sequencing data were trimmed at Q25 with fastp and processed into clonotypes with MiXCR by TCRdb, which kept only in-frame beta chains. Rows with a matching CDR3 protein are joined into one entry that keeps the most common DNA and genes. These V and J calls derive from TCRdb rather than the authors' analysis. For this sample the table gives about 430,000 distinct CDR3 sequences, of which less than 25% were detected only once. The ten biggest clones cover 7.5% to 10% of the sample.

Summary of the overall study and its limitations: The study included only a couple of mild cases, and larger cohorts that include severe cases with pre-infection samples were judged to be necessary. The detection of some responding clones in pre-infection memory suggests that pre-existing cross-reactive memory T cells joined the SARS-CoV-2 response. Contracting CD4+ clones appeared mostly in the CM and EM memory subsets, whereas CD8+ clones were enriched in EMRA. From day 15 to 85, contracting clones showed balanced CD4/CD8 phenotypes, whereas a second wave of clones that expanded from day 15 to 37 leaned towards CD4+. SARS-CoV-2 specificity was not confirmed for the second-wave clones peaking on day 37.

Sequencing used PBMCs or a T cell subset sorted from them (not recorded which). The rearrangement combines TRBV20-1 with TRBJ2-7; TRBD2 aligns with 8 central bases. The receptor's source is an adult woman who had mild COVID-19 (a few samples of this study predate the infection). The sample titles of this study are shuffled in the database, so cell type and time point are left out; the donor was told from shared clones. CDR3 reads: CSARASGGVAGSYEQYF. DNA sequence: TGCAGTGCTAGGGCCTCCGGAGGAGTAGCGGGATCCTACGAGCAGTACTTC.